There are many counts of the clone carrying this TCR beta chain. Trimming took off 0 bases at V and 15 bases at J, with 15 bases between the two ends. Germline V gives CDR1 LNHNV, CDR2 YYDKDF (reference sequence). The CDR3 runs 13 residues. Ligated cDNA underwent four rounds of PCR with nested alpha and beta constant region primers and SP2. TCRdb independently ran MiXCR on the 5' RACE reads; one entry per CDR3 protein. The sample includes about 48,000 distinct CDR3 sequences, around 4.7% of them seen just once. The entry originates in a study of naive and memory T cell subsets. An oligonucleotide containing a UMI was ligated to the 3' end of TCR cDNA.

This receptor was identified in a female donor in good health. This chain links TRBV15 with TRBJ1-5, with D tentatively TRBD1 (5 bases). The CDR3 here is CATSRDVRGLGHF. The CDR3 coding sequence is TGTGCCACCAGCAGAGATGTACGGGGCCTAGGGCATTTT. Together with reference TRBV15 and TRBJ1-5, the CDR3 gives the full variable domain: DAMVIQNPRYQVTQFGKPVTLSCSQTLNHNVMYWYQQKSSQAPKLLFHYYDKDFNNEADTPDNFQSRRPNTSFCFLDIRSPGLGDTAMYLCATSRDVRGLGHFGDGTRLSIL.